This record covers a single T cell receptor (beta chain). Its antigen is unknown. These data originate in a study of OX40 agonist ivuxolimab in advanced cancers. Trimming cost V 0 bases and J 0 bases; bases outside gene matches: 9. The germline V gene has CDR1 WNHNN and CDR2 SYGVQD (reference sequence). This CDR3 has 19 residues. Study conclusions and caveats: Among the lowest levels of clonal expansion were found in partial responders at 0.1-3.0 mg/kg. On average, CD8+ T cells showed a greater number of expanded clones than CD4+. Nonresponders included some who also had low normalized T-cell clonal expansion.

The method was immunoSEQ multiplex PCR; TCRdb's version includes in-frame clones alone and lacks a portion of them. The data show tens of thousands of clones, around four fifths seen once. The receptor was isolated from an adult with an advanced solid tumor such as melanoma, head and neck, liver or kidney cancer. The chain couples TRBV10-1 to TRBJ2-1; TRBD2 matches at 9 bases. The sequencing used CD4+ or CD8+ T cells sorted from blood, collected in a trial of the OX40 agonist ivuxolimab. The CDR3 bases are TGCGCCAGCAGTGAGTCCGGATCACTAGCGGGCGCCTCCTACAATGAGCAGTTCTTC. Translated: CASSESGSLAGASYNEQFF.